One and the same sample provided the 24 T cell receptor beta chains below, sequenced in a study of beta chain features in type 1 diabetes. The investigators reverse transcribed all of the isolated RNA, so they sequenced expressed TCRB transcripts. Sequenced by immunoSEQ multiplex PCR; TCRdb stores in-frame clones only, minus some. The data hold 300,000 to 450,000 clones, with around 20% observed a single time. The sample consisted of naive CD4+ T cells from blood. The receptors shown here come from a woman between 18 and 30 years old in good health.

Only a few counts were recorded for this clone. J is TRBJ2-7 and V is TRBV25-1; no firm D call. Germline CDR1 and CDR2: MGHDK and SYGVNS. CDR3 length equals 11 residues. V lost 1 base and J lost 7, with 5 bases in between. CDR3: CASSEFGEQYF. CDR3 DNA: TGTGCCAGCAGTGAATTCGGGGAGCAGTACTTC.

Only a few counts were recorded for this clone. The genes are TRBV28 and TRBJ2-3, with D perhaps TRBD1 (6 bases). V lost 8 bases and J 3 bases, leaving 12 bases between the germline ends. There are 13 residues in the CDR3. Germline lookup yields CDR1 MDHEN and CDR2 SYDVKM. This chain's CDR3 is CASRNRETDTQYF. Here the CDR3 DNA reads TGTGCCAGCCGCAACAGGGAAACAGATACGCAGTATTTT. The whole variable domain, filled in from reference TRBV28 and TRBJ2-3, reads DVKVTQSSRYLVKRTGEKVFLECVQDMDHENMFWYRQDPGLGLRLIYFSYDVKMKEKGDIPEGYSVSREKKERFSLILESASTNQTSMYLCASRNRETDTQYFGPGTRLTVL.

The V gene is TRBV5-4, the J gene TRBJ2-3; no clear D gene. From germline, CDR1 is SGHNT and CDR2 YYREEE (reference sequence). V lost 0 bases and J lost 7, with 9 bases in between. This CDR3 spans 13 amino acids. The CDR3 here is CASSLGQFNTQYF. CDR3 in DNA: TGTGCCAGCAGCTTGGGGCAGTTTAATACGCAGTATTTT. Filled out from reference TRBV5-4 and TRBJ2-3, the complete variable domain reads ETGVTQSPTHLIKTRGQQVTLRCSSQSGHNTVSWYQQALGQGPQFIFQYYREEENGRGNFPPRFSGLQFPNYSSELNVNALELDDSALYLCASSLGQFNTQYFGPGTRLTVL.

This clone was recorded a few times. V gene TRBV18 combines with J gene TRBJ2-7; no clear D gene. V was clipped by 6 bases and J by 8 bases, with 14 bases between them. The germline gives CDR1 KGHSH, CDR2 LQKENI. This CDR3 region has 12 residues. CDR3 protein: CASSLLAGQQYF. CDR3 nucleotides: TGTGCCAGCTCCCTCCTTGCAGGCCAGCAGTACTTC.

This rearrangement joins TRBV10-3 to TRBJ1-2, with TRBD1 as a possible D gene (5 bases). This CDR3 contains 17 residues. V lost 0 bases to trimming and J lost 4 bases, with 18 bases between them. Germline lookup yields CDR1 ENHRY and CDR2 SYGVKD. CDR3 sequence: CAISESTEGRRVYGYTF. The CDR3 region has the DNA TGTGCCATCAGTGAGTCGACGGAGGGACGTCGAGTCTATGGCTACACCTTC.

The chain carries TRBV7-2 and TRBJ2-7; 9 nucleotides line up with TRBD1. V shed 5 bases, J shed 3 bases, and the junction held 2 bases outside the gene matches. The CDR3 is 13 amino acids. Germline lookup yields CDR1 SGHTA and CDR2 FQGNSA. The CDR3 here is CASSATGGYEQYF. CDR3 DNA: TGTGCCAGCAGCGCGACAGGGGGCTACGAGCAGTACTTC.

As DNA, the CDR3 is TGTGCCAGCAGTCTCGGGGGTCGCGGGGAGCTGTTTTTT. It is translated as CASSLGGRGELFF. This chain joins TRBV7-8 and TRBJ2-2; TRBD2 might be the D (6 bases). CDR1 and CDR2 from the germline V gene are SGHVS and FQNEAQ. Deletions cut 6 bases from V and 7 bases from J, with 12 bases between. CDR3 length: 13 amino acids.

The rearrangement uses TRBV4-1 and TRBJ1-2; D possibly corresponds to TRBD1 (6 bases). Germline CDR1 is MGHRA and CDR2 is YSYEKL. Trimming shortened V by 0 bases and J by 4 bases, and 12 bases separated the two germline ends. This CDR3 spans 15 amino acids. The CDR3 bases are TGCGCCAGCAGCCAAGAGGAGACAGGCCCCTATGGCTACACCTTC. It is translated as CASSQEETGPYGYTF.

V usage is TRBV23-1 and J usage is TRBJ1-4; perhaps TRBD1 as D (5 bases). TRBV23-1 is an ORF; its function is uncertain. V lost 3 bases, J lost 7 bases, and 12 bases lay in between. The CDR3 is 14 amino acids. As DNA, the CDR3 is TGCGCCAGCAGTCAGGGTCAGGGCGGTGAAAAACTGTTTTTT. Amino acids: CASSQGQGGEKLFF.

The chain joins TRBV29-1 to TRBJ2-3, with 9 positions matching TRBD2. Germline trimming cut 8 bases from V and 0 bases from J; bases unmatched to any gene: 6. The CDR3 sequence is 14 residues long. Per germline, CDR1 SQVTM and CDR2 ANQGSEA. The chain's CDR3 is CSISGGASTDTQYF. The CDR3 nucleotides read TGCAGCATTAGCGGGGGCGCTAGCACAGATACGCAGTATTTT.

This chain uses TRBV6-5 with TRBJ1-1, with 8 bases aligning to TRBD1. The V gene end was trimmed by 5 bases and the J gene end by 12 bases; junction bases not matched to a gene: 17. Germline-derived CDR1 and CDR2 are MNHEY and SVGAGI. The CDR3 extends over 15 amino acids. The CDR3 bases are TGTGCCAGCAGTAACGGACAGGGCGCGGGCGCTTTTACTTTCTTT. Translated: CASSNGQGAGAFTFF.

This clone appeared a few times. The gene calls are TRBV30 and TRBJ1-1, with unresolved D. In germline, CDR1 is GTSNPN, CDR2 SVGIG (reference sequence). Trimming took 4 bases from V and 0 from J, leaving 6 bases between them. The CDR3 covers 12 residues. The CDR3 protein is CAWKLMNTEAFF. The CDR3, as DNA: TGTGCCTGGAAGCTCATGAACACTGAAGCTTTCTTT.

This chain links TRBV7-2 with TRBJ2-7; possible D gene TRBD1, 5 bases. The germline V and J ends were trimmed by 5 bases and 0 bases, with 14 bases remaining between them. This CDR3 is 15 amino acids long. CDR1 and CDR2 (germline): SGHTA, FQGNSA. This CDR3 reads CASSKEDIGSYEQYF. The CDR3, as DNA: TGTGCCAGCAGCAAAGAGGACATAGGCTCCTACGAGCAGTACTTC.

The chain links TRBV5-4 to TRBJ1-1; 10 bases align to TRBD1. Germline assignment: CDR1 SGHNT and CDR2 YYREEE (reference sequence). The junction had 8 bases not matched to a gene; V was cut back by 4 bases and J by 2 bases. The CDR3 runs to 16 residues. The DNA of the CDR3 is TGTGCCAGCAGCCCCGGGACAGGGGCCTCTAACACTGAAGCTTTCTTT. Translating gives CASSPGTGASNTEAFF.

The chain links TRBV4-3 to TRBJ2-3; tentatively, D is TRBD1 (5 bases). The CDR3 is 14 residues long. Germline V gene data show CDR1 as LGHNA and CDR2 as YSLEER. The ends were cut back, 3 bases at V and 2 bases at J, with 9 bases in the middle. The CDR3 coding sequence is TGCGCCAGCAGCCAGCAGGGATACACAGATACGCAGTATTTT. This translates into CASSQQGYTDTQYF.

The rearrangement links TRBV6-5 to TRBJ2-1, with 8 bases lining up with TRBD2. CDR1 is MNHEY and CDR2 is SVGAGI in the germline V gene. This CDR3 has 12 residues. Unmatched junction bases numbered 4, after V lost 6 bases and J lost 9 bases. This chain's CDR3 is CASSSTSGEQFF. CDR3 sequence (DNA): TGTGCCAGCAGCTCAACTAGCGGTGAGCAGTTCTTC.

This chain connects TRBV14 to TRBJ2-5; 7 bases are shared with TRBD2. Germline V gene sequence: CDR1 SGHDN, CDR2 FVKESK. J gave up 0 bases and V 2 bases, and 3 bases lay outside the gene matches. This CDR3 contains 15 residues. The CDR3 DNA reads TGTGCCAGCAGCCAAACTAGCGTCTACCAAGAGACCCAGTACTTC. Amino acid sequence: CASSQTSVYQETQYF.

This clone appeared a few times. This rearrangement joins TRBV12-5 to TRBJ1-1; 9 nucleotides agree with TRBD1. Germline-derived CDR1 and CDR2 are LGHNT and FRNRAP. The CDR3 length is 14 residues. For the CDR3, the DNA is TGTGCCTCCCGGACAGGGGCTCTGAACACTGAAGCTTTCTTT. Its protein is CASRTGALNTEAFF.

CDR3 region: CASMDRSSGANVLTF. Here the CDR3 DNA reads TGTGCCAGTATGGACAGATCCTCTGGGGCCAACGTCCTGACTTTC. The rearrangement joins TRBV19 to TRBJ2-6, with D perhaps matching TRBD1 (6 bases). The CDR3 contains 15 residues. Germline V gene data show CDR1 as LNHDA and CDR2 as SQIVND (reference sequence). Trimming shortened V by 7 bases and J by 0 bases, and 10 bases separated the two germline ends.

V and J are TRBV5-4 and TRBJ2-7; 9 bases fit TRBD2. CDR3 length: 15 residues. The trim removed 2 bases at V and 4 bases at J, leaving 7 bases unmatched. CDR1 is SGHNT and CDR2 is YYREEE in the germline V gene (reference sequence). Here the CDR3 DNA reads TGTGCCAGCAGCTTACGGGCTAGCGGGGATTACGAGCAGTACTTC. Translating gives CASSLRASGDYEQYF.

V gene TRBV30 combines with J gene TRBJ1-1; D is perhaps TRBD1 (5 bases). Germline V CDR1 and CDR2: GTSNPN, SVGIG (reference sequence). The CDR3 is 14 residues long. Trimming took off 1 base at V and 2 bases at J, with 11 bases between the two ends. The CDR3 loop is CAWSEGVTNTEAFF. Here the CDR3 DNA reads TGTGCCTGGAGTGAAGGGGTAACAAACACTGAAGCTTTCTTT.

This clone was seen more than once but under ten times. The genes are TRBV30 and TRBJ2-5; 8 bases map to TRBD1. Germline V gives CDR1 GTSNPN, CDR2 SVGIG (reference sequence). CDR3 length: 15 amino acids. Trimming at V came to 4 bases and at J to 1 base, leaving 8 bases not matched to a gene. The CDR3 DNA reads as TGTGCCTGGAACAACGGACAGGGCACCCAAGAGACCCAGTACTTC. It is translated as CAWNNGQGTQETQYF.

Here the CDR3 reads CATVPMISSEQFF. Here the CDR3 DNA reads TGTGCCACCGTACCAATGATCTCCAGTGAGCAGTTCTTC. This chain connects TRBV7-9 to TRBJ2-1; D unclear. The CDR3 is 13 residues long. Germline CDR1 SEHNR, CDR2 FQNEAQ (reference sequence). The V end lost 10 bases, the J end lost 9 bases, and 19 bases lay between the germline ends.

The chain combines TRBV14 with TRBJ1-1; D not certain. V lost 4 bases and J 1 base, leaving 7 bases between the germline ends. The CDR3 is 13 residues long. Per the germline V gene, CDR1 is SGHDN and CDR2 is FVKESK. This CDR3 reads CASSPSGNTEAFF. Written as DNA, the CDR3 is TGTGCCAGCAGCCCTTCAGGGAACACTGAAGCTTTCTTT. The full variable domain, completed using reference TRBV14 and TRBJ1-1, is EAGVTQFPSHSVIEKGQTVTLRCDPISGHDNLYWYRRVMGKEIKFLLHFVKESKQDESGMPNNRFLAERTGGTYSTLKVQPAELEDSGVYFCASSPSGNTEAFFGQGTRLTVV.